Sequencing of this T cell receptor beta chain was carried out in a study of post-analysis software for immune sequencing data. Study-level results: Patients used roughly five TRBV segments, including TRBV5-6, TRBV5-1 and TRBV20-1, more often than controls. In multiple sclerosis, normalized Chao1 diversity was significantly below that of controls.

Each TCR beta cDNA library carried unique molecular identifiers. TCRdb called the PCR reads again in MiXCR, with one record for every CDR3 protein. The sample has hundreds of thousands of distinct CDR3 sequences; roughly three fifths are singletons. Concerning this clonotype itself: Antigen: not known.

V dropped 4 bases and J dropped 7; count of bases not matched to a gene: 5. Germline loops: CDR1 KGHDR, CDR2 SFDVKD. This CDR3 region has 14 residues. This chain connects TRBV24-1 to TRBJ2-3; 9 bases match TRBD1. The clonotype was recovered from a girl aged 2-9 years with multiple sclerosis. The sample was blood. This chain's CDR3 is CATSESTGGNTQYF. The CDR3 DNA reads TGTGCCACCAGTGAATCGACAGGGGGGAATACGCAGTATTTT.